What follows are 5 T cell receptor beta chains derived from one specimen sequenced in a study of circulating CD8 cells and anti-PD-1 response in melanoma. Live CD3+CD8+TCRalphabeta+ cells were sorted into four subsets by PD-1 and/or TIGIT. Each library started from roughly 15 ng of total RNA using the QIAseq Immune Repertoire TCR panel. TCRdb reprocessed the reads via MiXCR and lists one record per CDR3 protein. The sample includes more than 1,500 distinct CDR3 sequences, around 7% of them seen just once. This material consisted of CD8+ T cells from PBMCs, taken at baseline or after one month of anti-PD-1 therapy (not recorded which). The origin of the receptors is a human donor with melanoma.

This clonotype is medium-sized. This chain links TRBV27 with TRBJ2-7; D could derive from TRBD1 or TRBD2 (5 bases each). Trimming cost V 6 bases and J 2 bases, with 14 bases left between them. The CDR3 is made up of 14 amino acids. Germline V gives CDR1 MNHEY, CDR2 SMNVEV (reference sequence). CDR3: CASSYTGTTYEQYF. Written as DNA, the CDR3 is TGTGCCAGCAGCTATACCGGGACCACCTACGAGCAGTACTTC.

By sample fraction, this clonotype is medium-sized. This chain connects TRBV7-2 to TRBJ2-7; D not certain. The V gene's germline CDR1 is SGHTA and CDR2 FQGNSA. V lost 1 base to trimming and J lost 3 bases, with 4 bases between them. The CDR3 consists of 12 residues. CDR3 bases: TGTGCCAGCAGCTTAGGGGTCTACGAGCAGTACTTC. Translation: CASSLGVYEQYF.

This clonotype is judged medium-sized. The chain links TRBV19 to TRBJ1-2; TRBD1 matches 9 bases. Germline loops: CDR1 LNHDA, CDR2 SQIVND (reference sequence). Trimming took 7 bases from V and 4 from J; bases not matched to a gene: 4. CDR3 size: 13 residues. The CDR3 protein is CASTRDRVYGYTF. As DNA, the CDR3 is TGTGCCAGTACAAGGGACAGGGTCTATGGCTACACCTTC.

In this sample, this clonotype is medium-sized (0.01 to 0.1%). The rearrangement joins TRBV6-5 to TRBJ2-1; D is unclear. The CDR3 sequence is 13 residues long. Trimming removed 6 bases at V and 1 base at J, with 7 bases between. CDR1 is MNHEY and CDR2 is SVGAGI in the germline V gene. CDR3 in amino acids: CASSTRSYNEQFF. CDR3 DNA: TGTGCCAGCAGCACCCGATCCTACAATGAGCAGTTCTTC.

The V gene is TRBV19, the J gene TRBJ2-1; D is uncertain. CDR1 LNHDA and CDR2 SQIVND come from the germline V gene (reference sequence). The CDR3 totals 16 residues. V lost 7 bases and J lost 0, with 16 bases in between. The CDR3 protein is CASTPRPESSYNEQFF. DNA for the CDR3: TGTGCCAGTACCCCCCGGCCTGAGAGCTCCTACAATGAGCAGTTCTTC.